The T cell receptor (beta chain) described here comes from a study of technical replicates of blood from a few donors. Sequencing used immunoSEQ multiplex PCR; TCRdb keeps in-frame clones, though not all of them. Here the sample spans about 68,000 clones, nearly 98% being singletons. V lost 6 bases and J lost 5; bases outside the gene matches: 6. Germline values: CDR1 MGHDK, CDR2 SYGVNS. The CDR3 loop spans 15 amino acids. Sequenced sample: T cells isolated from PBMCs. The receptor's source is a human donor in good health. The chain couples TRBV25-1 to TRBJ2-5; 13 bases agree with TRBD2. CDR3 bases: TGTGCCAGCAGCGAGGGACTAGCGGGACTGGAGACCCAGTACTTC. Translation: CASSEGLAGLETQYF. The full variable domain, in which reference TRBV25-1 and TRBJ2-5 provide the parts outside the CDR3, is EADIYQTPRYLVIGTGKKITLECSQTMGHDKMYWYQQDPGMELHLIHYSYGVNSTEKGDLSSESTVSRIRTEHFPLTLESARPSHTSQYLCASSEGLAGLETQYFGPGTRLLVL.